This TCR beta chain came from a study of T cells after yellow fever vaccination. Study conclusions and caveats: Clones from primary vaccination mostly reappeared after the booster (less than 98% CD4, 88% CD8). Only a small proportion of the clonotypes turned up in both the CD4 and the CD8 compartments, likely arising from convergent recombination. The bulk population could contribute abundant contaminating clonotypes to FACS-sorted repertoires. It was the secondary response that reached its peak faster, day 5 versus 15, but it was weaker.

TCRdb itself ran the 5' RACE reads through MiXCR, one entry per CDR3 protein. The table shows some 96,000 distinct CDR3 sequences, with approximately 8.4% occurring only once. J gave up 1 base and V 2 bases, and 8 bases lay outside the gene matches. This CDR3 has 16 amino acids. The clonotype comes from a young man who received the YFV17D yellow fever vaccine. The source was CD8+ T cells not binding an NS4B(214-222) dextramer, sorted from PBMCs, collected less than 16 days after the first yellow fever vaccination. This chain links TRBV12-3 or TRBV12-4 with TRBJ2-7, with 7 positions matching TRBD1. The CDR3 nucleotides read TGTGCCAGCAGTTTAACCGGGACAGAGTATTCCTACGAGCAGTACTTC. This encodes CASSLTGTEYSYEQYF.